This passage covers 10 T cell receptor beta chains from one sample sequenced in a study of spatial heterogeneity in lung cancer. TCRdb re-called the 5' RACE reads with MiXCR, one entry per CDR3 protein. The sample has about 10,000 distinct CDR3 sequences; around 23% are singletons. Time point given: blood at routine non-recurrence follow-up after resection. Sample: PBMCs, taken at follow-up. These receptors originate from a male donor with early-stage non-small cell lung cancer.

In its sample, this clonotype ranks as medium-sized (0.01 to 0.1%). The CDR3 here is CASSLGQLLWSEKLFF. The CDR3 DNA is TGTGCCAGCAGCTTAGGACAGCTCCTGTGGAGTGAAAAACTGTTTTTT. This chain uses TRBV7-2 with TRBJ1-4; D perhaps matches TRBD1 (5 bases). Germline V gene lookup returns CDR1 SGHTA and CDR2 FQGNSA. V lost 1 base to trimming and J lost 7 bases, with 16 bases between them. This CDR3 has 16 residues.

By frequency in the sample, this clonotype is medium-sized. This chain's CDR3 is CASSLRGAEYGYTF. The CDR3 bases are TGTGCCAGCAGTTTAAGGGGGGCGGAGTATGGCTACACCTTC. This chain uses TRBV12-3 or TRBV12-4 with TRBJ1-2; possibly TRBD1 for D (6 bases). Trimming removed 2 bases from V and 5 bases from J, with 12 bases in between. The CDR3 has 14 residues.

The chain carries TRBV7-8 and TRBJ2-5; no clear D. Germline CDR1 is SGHVS and CDR2 is FQNEAQ. Trimming removed 1 base at V and 2 bases at J, with 14 bases between. The CDR3 is made up of 16 amino acids. CDR3 amino acids: CASSLERAMTQETQYF. The CDR3 nucleotides are TGTGCCAGCAGCTTAGAAAGGGCCATGACTCAAGAGACCCAGTACTTC.

In this sample, this clonotype turned up a few times. This chain connects TRBV7-4 to TRBJ2-2; TRBD1 matches 8 bases. V trimming: 5 bases; J trimming: 2 bases; junction bases outside the gene matches: 4. CDR1 is SGHVT and CDR2 is SQSDAQ in the germline V gene. The length of the CDR3 is 15 residues. CDR3 protein: CASSPGQVNTGELFF. In DNA form, the CDR3 reads TGTGCCAGCAGCCCGGGACAGGTTAACACCGGGGAGCTGTTTTTT.

This clonotype was counted at least ten times. The chain combines TRBV18 with TRBJ1-1; D gene uncertain. V lost 3 bases and J 1 base, leaving 3 bases between the germline ends. Germline V CDR1 and CDR2: KGHSH, LQKENI. This CDR3 comprises 12 residues. This CDR3 reads CASSPRNTEAFF. CDR3 nucleotide sequence: TGTGCCAGCTCACCTCGGAACACTGAAGCTTTCTTT. The variable domain in full, completed from reference TRBV18 and TRBJ1-1, reads NAGVMQNPRHLVRRRGQEARLRCSPMKGHSHVYWYRQLPEEGLKFMVYLQKENIIDESGMPKERFSAEFPKEGPSILRIQQVVRGDSAAYFCASSPRNTEAFFGQGTRLTVV.

This CDR3 is CSARGDRGLIGGQPQHF. In DNA, the CDR3 is TGCAGTGCTAGAGGGGACAGGGGGCTCATAGGGGGACAGCCCCAGCATTTT. J is TRBJ1-5 and V is TRBV20-1; 12 bases are a match to TRBD1. Trimming at V came to 1 base and at J to 7 bases, leaving 11 bases not matched to a gene. This CDR3 region has 17 residues. The germline CDR1 and CDR2 sequences are DFQATT and SNEGSKA (reference sequence).

This clonotype was picked up many times. The rearrangement uses TRBV6-6 and TRBJ2-7; the D gene is possibly TRBD2 (6 bases). CDR3 size: 16 residues. Germline V gene sequence: CDR1 MNHNY, CDR2 SVGAGI (reference sequence). V was pared by 6 bases and J by 2 bases, with 20 bases between. CDR3 region: CASSPAMSGLTYEQYF. CDR3 nucleotides: TGTGCCAGCAGCCCGGCAATGTCGGGACTGACCTACGAGCAGTACTTC.

Within the sample, this clonotype is medium-sized. This chain joins TRBV3-1 and TRBJ1-1; 7 positions match TRBD1. CDR3 length: 16 amino acids. The germline CDR1 and CDR2 sequences are LGHDT and YNNKEL (reference sequence). The trim removed 6 bases at V and 4 bases at J, leaving 14 bases unmatched. The CDR3 DNA sequence: TGTGCCAGCAGGGCTACAGGGGCAAGGGGGGGCACTGAAGCTTTCTTT. It codes for CASRATGARGGTEAFF.

This clonotype came up once. The chain has TRBV28 and TRBJ1-2; TRBD1 might be the D (5 bases). Germline V CDR1 and CDR2: MDHEN, SYDVKM. The length of the CDR3 is 14 residues. Trimming pared 6 bases from V and 7 bases from J, leaving 18 bases between. The CDR3 nucleotides are TGTGCCAGCAGACTTCCCCAGGGACGGAGTGGCTACACCTTC. It translates to CASRLPQGRSGYTF.

J is TRBJ2-5 and V is TRBV7-6; 11 bases match TRBD2. V lost 5 bases and J lost 2; bases outside the gene matches: 4. This CDR3 region has 15 residues. The germline V gene encodes CDR1 SGHVS and CDR2 FNYEAQ. CDR3 coding DNA: TGTGCCAGCAGCCCGCGGACTAGCGGGCAAGAGACCCAGTACTTC. It yields the protein CASSPRTSGQETQYF.